The 14 T cell receptor beta chains below all came from one sample that was sequenced in a study of cytotoxic CD8 clonotypes in ibrutinib-treated CLL. The repertoire was sequenced with immunoSEQ multiplex PCR; TCRdb's copy has only in-frame clones and lacks some. The table records approximately 100,000 clones, 70% to 85% of them present only once. The starting material was PBMCs, obtained after 12 months of ibrutinib treatment. Receptor source: a human donor with chronic lymphocytic leukemia.

V and J are TRBV19 and TRBJ2-2, with 8 bases fitting TRBD1. The CDR3 is 14 residues long. Germline lookup yields CDR1 LNHDA and CDR2 SQIVND (reference sequence). Unmatched junction bases numbered 6, after V lost 7 bases and J lost 5 bases. The CDR3 is CASTPQGATGELFF. As DNA, the CDR3 is TGTGCCAGTACTCCTCAGGGGGCGACCGGGGAGCTGTTTTTT.

The chain couples TRBV10-3 to TRBJ2-1; 8 bases fit TRBD1. The CDR3 length is 13 residues. Unmatched junction bases numbered 4, after V lost 3 bases and J lost 9 bases. The germline V gene encodes CDR1 ENHRY and CDR2 SYGVKD. CDR3 sequence reads: CAISDRGQGEQFF. CDR3 bases: TGTGCCATCAGTGACAGGGGGCAAGGTGAGCAGTTCTTC.

The rearrangement uses TRBV5-1 and TRBJ1-3, with 9 nucleotides matching TRBD1. Germline V gene lookup returns CDR1 SGHRS and CDR2 YFSETQ. This CDR3 contains 18 residues. The junction had 9 bases not matched to a gene; V was cut back by 2 bases and J by 0 bases. CDR3 sequence (DNA): TGCGCCAGCAGCTTTACGGGACAGGGAGGGCTCTCTGGAAACACCATATATTTT. It encodes CASSFTGQGGLSGNTIYF.

V and J are TRBV21-1 and TRBJ2-1. TRBV21-1 is a pseudogene. The CDR3 loop spans 16 amino acids. Here the CDR3 DNA reads TGTGCCAGCAGCTGTGGGGGAACTAGCTCCTACAATGAGCAGTTCTTC. Amino acid sequence: CASSCGGTSSYNEQFF.

The rearrangement joins TRBV10-3 to TRBJ2-3, with 9 bases identical to TRBD1. The CDR3 runs 15 residues. V lost 5 bases, J lost 4 bases, and 7 bases stayed unmatched. The V gene's germline CDR1 is ENHRY and CDR2 SYGVKD. The CDR3 is CAISRDREVADTQYF. The CDR3 DNA follows: TGTGCCATCAGTCGGGACAGGGAAGTGGCAGATACGCAGTATTTT.

J is TRBJ2-7 and V is TRBV27; the D gene is possibly TRBD2 (6 bases). The CDR3 totals 14 residues. In germline, CDR1 is MNHEY, CDR2 SMNVEV (reference sequence). The ends were cut back, 6 bases at V and 2 bases at J, with 14 bases in the middle. The CDR3 region is CASSPEGRTYEQYF. The CDR3 bases are TGTGCCAGCAGCCCAGAGGGGAGGACCTACGAGCAGTACTTC.

This clone showed up just once. The rearrangement joins TRBV9 to TRBJ2-3; 8 bases fit TRBD2. CDR1 and CDR2 from the germline V gene are SGDLS and YYNGEE. This CDR3 contains 16 residues. The V gene end was trimmed by 4 bases and the J gene end by 6 bases; junction bases not matched to a gene: 13. The CDR3 nucleotides read TGTGCCAGCAGCCGTGGGGACGGGGGGGCCATTGATACGCAGTATTTT. It translates to CASSRGDGGAIDTQYF.

The rearrangement links TRBV5-4 to TRBJ2-3; 10 nucleotides agree with TRBD2. V was clipped by 0 bases and J by 5 bases; unmatched bases: 0. The CDR3 totals 14 residues. The germline V gene encodes CDR1 SGHNT and CDR2 YYREEE (reference sequence). Written as DNA, the CDR3 is TGTGCCAGCAGCTTGGGGACTAGCGGAGATACGCAGTATTTT. Protein: CASSLGTSGDTQYF. The full variable domain, rest sourced from reference TRBV5-4 and TRBJ2-3, is ETGVTQSPTHLIKTRGQQVTLRCSSQSGHNTVSWYQQALGQGPQFIFQYYREEENGRGNFPPRFSGLQFPNYSSELNVNALELDDSALYLCASSLGTSGDTQYFGPGTRLTVL.

J is TRBJ2-3 and V is TRBV16; D unresolved. V was clipped by 4 bases and J by 3 bases, with 11 bases between them. Germline values: CDR1 KGHSY, CDR2 FQNENV. The CDR3 has 14 amino acids. The CDR3, as DNA: TGTGCCAGCAGCCGCCCCAAAACAACAGATACGCAGTATTTT. The encoded protein is CASSRPKTTDTQYF.

The chain links TRBV27 to TRBJ2-1, with 14 bases fitting TRBD2. This CDR3 is built from 16 residues. J was trimmed by 7 bases and V by 4 bases; bases with no gene match: 6. Germline loops: CDR1 MNHEY, CDR2 SMNVEV (reference sequence). The CDR3 DNA sequence: TGTGCCAGCAGTTGGGGACTAGCGGGGGTAAGAAATGAGCAGTTCTTC. It codes for CASSWGLAGVRNEQFF.

This chain uses TRBV5-8 with TRBJ2-5; D is ambiguous. CDR3 length: 15 amino acids. In germline, CDR1 is SGHTS, CDR2 YDEGEE. Between the trimmed V and J ends, which lost 0 bases and 2 bases, there was a span of 11 bases. This CDR3 reads CASSLAWVRQETQYF. The CDR3 nucleotides read TGTGCCAGCAGCTTGGCCTGGGTTCGGCAAGAGACCCAGTACTTC.

The V gene is TRBV30, the J gene TRBJ1-1; TRBD1 might be the D (6 bases). Germline lookup yields CDR1 GTSNPN and CDR2 SVGIG (reference sequence). This CDR3 spans 12 amino acids. V lost 2 bases and J 4 bases, leaving 8 bases between the germline ends. CDR3 DNA sequence: TGTGCCTGGAGTTTAGGGGGCACTGAAGCTTTCTTT. It is translated as CAWSLGGTEAFF.

This clone occurred once. This chain connects TRBV15 to TRBJ1-1; D unresolved. The length of the CDR3 is 16 residues. Trimming left V 1 base short and J 12 bases short, with 24 bases between. CDR1 and CDR2 (germline): LNHNV, YYDKDF (reference sequence). This chain's CDR3 is CATSRGWSGEEAKTFF. The CDR3 DNA sequence: TGTGCCACCAGCAGAGGCTGGAGTGGGGAGGAAGCTAAAACTTTCTTT.

This clone was seen a few times. The J gene is TRBJ1-6, the V gene TRBV7-2; no clear D gene. Germline lookup yields CDR1 SGHTA and CDR2 FQGNSA. This CDR3 is 14 amino acids long. With 1 base removed from V and 6 bases from J, the gap between germline ends came to 7 bases. The CDR3 DNA is TGTGCCAGCAGCTTAGTGTTCAGTAATTCACCCCTCCACTTT. The encoded protein is CASSLVFSNSPLHF.